Shown below are 21 T cell receptor beta chains from a single sample sequenced in a study of glioma-infiltrating T cells after dendritic cell vaccination (dated by TCRdb to the mid-2010s). Receptor amplification or capture employed the immunoSEQ multiplex PCR assay. As stored in TCRdb, this immuneACCESS dataset retains in-frame rearrangements with V and J assigned. A fraction of the clones does not appear; measured against another copy, unresolved V genes explain less than half of the discrepancy, and the remainder lacks a known reason. This sample comprises more than 85,000 clones, 85% of them detected only once. The top ten clonotypes cover around 2.9% of the sample. The sample consisted of blood, taken before dendritic cell vaccination. All receptors derive from a human donor with glioblastoma.

This clone has only a few counts. This chain connects TRBV13 to TRBJ1-2; 7 bases map to TRBD1. V lost 2 bases to trimming and J lost 5 bases; unmatched junction nucleotides: 14. The CDR3 totals 17 residues. Looked up from germline, CDR1 is PRHDT and CDR2 is FYEKMQ (reference sequence). The CDR3 DNA follows: TGTGCCAGCAGCTTAAAGGGGGCTAAATGGGATATATATGGCTACACCTTC. This encodes CASSLKGAKWDIYGYTF.

J is TRBJ2-1 and V is TRBV7-9, with D possibly TRBD1 on 6 matching bases. The CDR3 has 14 residues. V was shortened by 11 bases and J by 0 bases, with 14 bases between the two germline ends. The V gene's germline CDR1 is SEHNR and CDR2 FQNEAQ (reference sequence). The CDR3 DNA is TGTGCCCTCGGCAGGGGACCCTCCTACAATGAGCAGTTCTTC. Translation: CALGRGPSYNEQFF.

This chain connects TRBV15 to TRBJ2-5; perhaps TRBD2 as D (6 bases). Trimming removed 4 bases from V and 5 bases from J, with 8 bases in between. CDR3 length: 12 amino acids. The germline V gene encodes CDR1 LNHNV and CDR2 YYDKDF (reference sequence). The DNA of the CDR3 is TGTGCCACCAGCAAGGGGAGGGAGACCCAGTACTTC. This gives the protein CATSKGRETQYF. Looking up the rest from reference TRBV15 and TRBJ2-5 gives the full variable domain: DAMVIQNPRYQVTQFGKPVTLSCSQTLNHNVMYWYQQKSSQAPKLLFHYYDKDFNNEADTPDNFQSRRPNTSFCFLDIRSPGLGDTAMYLCATSKGRETQYFGPGTRLLVL.

The rearrangement uses TRBV19 and TRBJ2-7; TRBD1 aligns across 9 bases. The CDR3 is 15 residues long. In germline, CDR1 is LNHDA, CDR2 SQIVND (reference sequence). Losses at the gene ends were 4 bases for V and 1 base for J; bases not matched to a gene: 5. The CDR3 coding sequence is TGTGCCAGTAGTACCCGGGACAGGGAGTCCTACGAGCAGTACTTC. It is translated as CASSTRDRESYEQYF. Supplemented by reference TRBV19 and TRBJ2-7, the full variable domain reads DGGITQSPKYLFRKEGQNVTLSCEQNLNHDAMYWYRQDPGQGLRLIYYSQIVNDFQKGDIAEGYSVSREKKESFPLTVTSAQKNPTAFYLCASSTRDRESYEQYFGPGTRLTVT.

This chain connects TRBV9 to TRBJ2-3, with a weak D call TRBD2 (6 bases). This CDR3 spans 14 amino acids. With 4 bases removed from V and 0 bases from J, the gap between germline ends came to 9 bases. The V gene's germline CDR1 is SGDLS and CDR2 YYNGEE. The CDR3 loop reads CASSLRGSTDTQYF. Written as DNA, the CDR3 is TGTGCCAGCAGCCTGCGGGGTAGCACAGATACGCAGTATTTT.

The chain employs TRBV5-1 and TRBJ2-7; a weak D match, TRBD1 (6 bases). There are 13 residues in the CDR3. V was clipped by 5 bases and J by 2 bases, with 11 bases between them. The germline V gene encodes CDR1 SGHRS and CDR2 YFSETQ. CDR3 coding DNA: TGCGCCAGCAGTGACAGGTTCCCCTACGAGCAGTACTTC. Translation: CASSDRFPYEQYF.

The V gene is TRBV7-2, the J gene TRBJ2-7; D remains unclear. This CDR3 comprises 12 residues. Germline CDR1 reads SGHTA; CDR2 reads FQGNSA. V shed 2 bases and J shed 4 bases, with 6 bases lying between them. The CDR3 DNA reads as TGTGCCAGCAGCTTAATCGGGTACGAGCAGTACTTC. Amino acids: CASSLIGYEQYF.

As regards this clone: A junction end diverges from the germline sequence, so it may reflect a read error. This chain links TRBV7-7 with TRBJ2-1; the match to TRBD2 covers 14 bases. CDR3 length equals 15 residues. Germline V gene data show CDR1 as SSHAT and CDR2 as FNYEAQ (reference sequence). The DNA of the CDR3 is TGTGCTAGCAGCTTCAGACTAGCGGGAGGGAATGAGCAGTTCTTC. Its protein is CASSFRLAGGNEQFF.

The rearrangement uses TRBV5-1 and TRBJ2-7; tentatively, D is TRBD2 (6 bases). The CDR3 covers 13 residues. The V end was cut by 2 bases, the J end by 3 bases, with 9 bases between. CDR1 is SGHRS and CDR2 is YFSETQ in the germline V gene. CDR3 protein: CASSFEGGYEQYF. The CDR3 nucleotides are TGCGCCAGCAGCTTTGAGGGAGGCTACGAGCAGTACTTC.

The chain carries TRBV7-6 and TRBJ2-1; TRBD2 matches at 7 bases. V gave up 5 bases and J gave up 7 bases; unmatched junction bases: 14. Germline lookup yields CDR1 SGHVS and CDR2 FNYEAQ. The CDR3 spans 16 residues. CDR3 residues: CASSHLWGGEGNEQFF. The CDR3 coding sequence is TGTGCCAGCAGCCATCTCTGGGGGGGGGAAGGTAATGAGCAGTTCTTC.

The chain has TRBV5-4 and TRBJ1-2, with TRBD1 identical over 8 bases. CDR3 length: 14 amino acids. CDR1 is SGHNT, CDR2 YYREEE, per germline (reference sequence). The V and J ends lost 4 bases and 2 bases, in that order; junction bases with no gene match: 4. Here the CDR3 reads CASSEDRENYGYTF. For the CDR3, the DNA is TGTGCCAGCAGCGAGGACAGGGAGAACTATGGCTACACCTTC.

V is TRBV6-6 and J is TRBJ2-7; 7 nucleotides align to TRBD2. With 8 bases clipped from V and 3 bases from J, the junction kept 10 bases outside the gene matches. Germline V gene sequence: CDR1 MNHNY, CDR2 SVGAGI (reference sequence). The CDR3 runs to 14 residues. The CDR3 loop reads CASGAAGPRYEQYF. The CDR3, as DNA: TGTGCCAGCGGGGCAGCGGGACCCCGCTACGAGCAGTACTTC.

The chain combines TRBV30 with TRBJ1-5, with D unresolved. Germline CDR1 is GTSNPN and CDR2 is SVGIG (reference sequence). Trimming cost V 5 bases and J 0 bases, with 8 bases left between them. CDR3 size: 13 residues. This CDR3 reads CAWGLRSNQPQHF. The CDR3 DNA sequence: TGTGCCTGGGGGCTTCGTAGCAATCAGCCCCAGCATTTT.

J is TRBJ1-6 and V is TRBV19, with D perhaps TRBD1 (5 bases). The CDR3 totals 14 residues. Per germline, CDR1 LNHDA and CDR2 SQIVND (reference sequence). Trimming removed 1 base from V and 7 bases from J, with 8 bases in between. The CDR3: CASSIVQGNSPLHF. The CDR3 region has the DNA TGTGCCAGTAGTATAGTCCAGGGAAATTCACCCCTCCACTTT.

A few counts support this clone. Additional DNA sequences in this sample encode the identical CDR3. The gene calls are TRBV4-1 and TRBJ1-1; TRBD1 is a possible D gene (5 bases). Trimming took 0 bases from V and 5 from J, leaving 13 bases between them. The CDR3 has 15 residues. Germline V gene lookup returns CDR1 MGHRA and CDR2 YSYEKL. The CDR3 protein is CASSQDRGTGTEAFF. The CDR3 DNA reads TGCGCCAGCAGCCAAGATCGAGGGACTGGTACTGAAGCTTTCTTT.

The chain couples TRBV5-1 to TRBJ2-5; TRBD2 matches 12 bases. The CDR3 covers 15 residues. Germline values: CDR1 SGHRS, CDR2 YFSETQ. The J segment lost 5 bases and the V segment lost 2 bases, leaving 4 bases of the junction unmatched. CDR3 nucleotides: TGCGCCAGCAGCTTCGGACTAGCGGGGTTTGAGACCCAGTACTTC. Its translation: CASSFGLAGFETQYF.

The chain is built from TRBV7-2 and TRBJ1-2, with 9 nucleotides matching TRBD1. The CDR3 is 15 residues long. The germline gives CDR1 SGHTA, CDR2 FQGNSA. Trimming took 5 bases from V and 4 from J; bases not matched to a gene: 8. In nucleotides, the CDR3 is TGTGCCAGCAGCCTAGAGGGGACAGGGTTCTATGGCTACACCTTC. Its translation: CASSLEGTGFYGYTF. The full variable domain, in which reference TRBV7-2 and TRBJ1-2 provide the parts outside the CDR3, is GAGVSQSPSNKVTEKGKDVELRCDPISGHTALYWYRQSLGQGLEFLIYFQGNSAPDKSGLPSDRFSAERTGGSVSTLTIQRTQQEDSAVYLCASSLEGTGFYGYTFGSGTRLTVV.

This clone came up once. The chain recombines TRBV7-2 with TRBJ1-1; D might be TRBD1 (5 bases). Trimming stripped 5 bases from V and 5 bases from J, with 12 bases between. The V gene's germline CDR1 is SGHTA and CDR2 FQGNSA. There are 13 residues in the CDR3. The CDR3 protein is CASSPKQGTEAFF. The CDR3 DNA reads as TGTGCCAGCAGCCCGAAGCAGGGTACTGAAGCTTTCTTT.

The J gene is TRBJ2-7, the V gene TRBV7-2, with 7 bases identical to TRBD2. Germline V CDR1 and CDR2: SGHTA, FQGNSA. This CDR3 region has 14 residues. V lost 4 bases and J lost 3; bases outside the gene matches: 6. CDR3 sequence: CASSSGRSYYEQYF. Written as DNA, the CDR3 is TGTGCCAGCAGCTCCGGGAGGTCCTACTACGAGCAGTACTTC.

CDR3 DNA: TGTGCCAGCAGTGACCTTTCCGGGACAGGGGGTCAAGAGACCCAGTACTTC. This sequence encodes CASSDLSGTGGQETQYF. The V gene is TRBV25-1, the J gene TRBJ2-5; 11 positions agree with TRBD1. Germline CDR1 is MGHDK and CDR2 is SYGVNS. The CDR3 has 17 amino acids. V trimming: 3 bases; J trimming: 2 bases; junction bases outside the gene matches: 8.

This chain joins TRBV11-3 and TRBJ2-2, with D maybe TRBD1 (5 bases). This CDR3 is built from 15 residues. Trimming took off 1 base at V and 1 base at J, with 7 bases between the two ends. Germline V gene sequence: CDR1 SGHNT, CDR2 YENEEA. This CDR3 reads CASSLARENTGELFF. The CDR3 DNA reads TGTGCCAGCAGCTTAGCCAGGGAGAACACCGGGGAGCTGTTTTTT.